This T cell receptor beta chain came from a study of shared clonotypes between healthy human individuals. This CDR3 has 13 residues. Germline assignment: CDR1 SGHDT and CDR2 YYEEEE. The V gene lost 0 bases and the J gene lost 11 bases, with 14 bases spanning the gap. The table came from immunoSEQ multiplex PCR; TCRdb's copy has only in-frame clones and leaves some out. The sample has around 510,000 clones, about 96% seen once; the top ten hold about 0.067%. The clonotype comes from a woman in her 30s in good health. The genes are TRBV5-6 and TRBJ1-1; perhaps TRBD1 as D (5 bases). Sequencing was performed on naive CD4+ T cells sorted from blood. Subset described: CD45RA+ positively selected. As DNA, the CDR3 is TGTGCCAGCAGCTTGGATTTTGGGGGTATGGCTTTCTTT. Its translation: CASSLDFGGMAFF.